This T cell receptor (beta chain) was profiled in a study of blood T cell repertoires in COVID-19. Overall study: Collection of acute and convalescent COVID-19 samples took place in the United States, Italy and Spain. The cDNA or gDNA used as material had been derived from T cells, B-cell-depleted T cells, or PBMCs.

Per the study methods: Reference gene primer amplification in the assay estimated nucleated cell counts. The table came from immunoSEQ multiplex PCR; TCRdb's copy has only in-frame clones and leaves some out. V, J and clone size reflect that table, while D and trimming were determined from the DNA. Here the sample spans roughly 41,000 clones, approximately 86% being singletons. The sequence was collected from a man aged 45-65 years with active COVID-19. Sequencing input: peripheral blood.

DNA of the CDR3: TGTGCCAGCAGCCTCGGGGCAGGGGGAGCTTCACCCCTCCACTTT. Its translation is CASSLGAGGASPLHF. This rearrangement joins TRBV3-1 (or the pseudogene TRBV3-2) to TRBJ1-6; 7 nucleotides agree with TRBD1. J lost 9 bases, V lost 4 bases, and 9 bases had no gene match. This CDR3 spans 15 amino acids. Germline values: CDR1 LGHDT, CDR2 YNNKEL (reference sequence).